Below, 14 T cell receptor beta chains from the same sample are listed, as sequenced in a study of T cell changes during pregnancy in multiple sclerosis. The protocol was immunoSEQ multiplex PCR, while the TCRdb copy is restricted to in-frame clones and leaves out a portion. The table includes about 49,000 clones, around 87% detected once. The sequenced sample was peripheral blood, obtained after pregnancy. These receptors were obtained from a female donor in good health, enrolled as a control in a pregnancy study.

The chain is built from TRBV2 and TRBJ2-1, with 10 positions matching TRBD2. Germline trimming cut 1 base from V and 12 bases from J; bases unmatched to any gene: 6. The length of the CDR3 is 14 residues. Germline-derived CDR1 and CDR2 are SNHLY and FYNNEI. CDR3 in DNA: TGTGCCAGCAGTGAAGACGTTAGCGGGGGGACGCAGTTCTTC. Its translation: CASSEDVSGGTQFF.

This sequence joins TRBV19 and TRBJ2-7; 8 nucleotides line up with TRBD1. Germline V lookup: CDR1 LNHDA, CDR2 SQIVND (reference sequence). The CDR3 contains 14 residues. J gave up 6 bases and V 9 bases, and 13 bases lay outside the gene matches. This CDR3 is CASSTGTGITEQYF. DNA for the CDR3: TGTGCCAGCTCAACCGGGACAGGTATTACCGAGCAGTACTTC.

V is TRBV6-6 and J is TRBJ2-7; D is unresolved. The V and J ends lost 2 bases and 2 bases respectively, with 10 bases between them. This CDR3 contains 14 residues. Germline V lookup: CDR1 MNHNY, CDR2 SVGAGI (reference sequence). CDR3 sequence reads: CASSYDSSTYEQYF. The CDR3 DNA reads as TGTGCCAGCAGTTACGACTCATCGACCTACGAGCAGTACTTC.

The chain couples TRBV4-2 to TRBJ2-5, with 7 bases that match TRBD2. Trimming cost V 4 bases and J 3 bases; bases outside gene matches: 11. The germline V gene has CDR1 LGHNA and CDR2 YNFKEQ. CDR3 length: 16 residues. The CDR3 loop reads CASSPSWGTKEETQYF. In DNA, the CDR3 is TGTGCCAGCAGCCCGTCCTGGGGGACTAAGGAAGAGACCCAGTACTTC.

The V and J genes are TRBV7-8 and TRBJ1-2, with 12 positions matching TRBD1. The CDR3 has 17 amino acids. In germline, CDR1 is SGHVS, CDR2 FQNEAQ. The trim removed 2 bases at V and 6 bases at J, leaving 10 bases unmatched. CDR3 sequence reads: CASSLSSRDRGRDGYTF. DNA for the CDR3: TGTGCCAGCAGCTTATCCTCCCGGGACAGGGGGCGGGATGGCTACACCTTC.

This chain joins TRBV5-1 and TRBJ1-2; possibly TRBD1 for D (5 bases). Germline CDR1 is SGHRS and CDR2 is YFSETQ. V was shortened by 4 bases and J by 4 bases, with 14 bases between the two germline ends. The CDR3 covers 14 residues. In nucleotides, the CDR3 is TGCGCCAGCAGCCCTCAGGGTGGTGGCTATGGCTACACCTTC. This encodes CASSPQGGGYGYTF.

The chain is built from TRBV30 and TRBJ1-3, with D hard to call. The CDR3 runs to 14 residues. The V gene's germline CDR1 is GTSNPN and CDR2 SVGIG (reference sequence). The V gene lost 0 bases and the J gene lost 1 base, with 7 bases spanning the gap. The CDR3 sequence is CAWSVRASGNTIYF. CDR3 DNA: TGTGCCTGGAGTGTGCGTGCTTCTGGAAACACCATATATTTT. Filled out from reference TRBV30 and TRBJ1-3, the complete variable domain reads SQTIHQWPATLVQPVGSPLSLECTVEGTSNPNLYWYRQAAGRGLQLLFYSVGIGQISSEVPQNLSASRPQDRQFILSSKKLLLSDSGFYLCAWSVRASGNTIYFGEGSWLTVV.

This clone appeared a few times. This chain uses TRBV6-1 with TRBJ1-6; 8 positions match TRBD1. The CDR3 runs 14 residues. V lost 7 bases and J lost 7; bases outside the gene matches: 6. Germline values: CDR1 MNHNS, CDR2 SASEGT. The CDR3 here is CASMHWTGNSPLHF. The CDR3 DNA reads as TGTGCCAGCATGCACTGGACAGGGAATTCACCCCTCCACTTT.

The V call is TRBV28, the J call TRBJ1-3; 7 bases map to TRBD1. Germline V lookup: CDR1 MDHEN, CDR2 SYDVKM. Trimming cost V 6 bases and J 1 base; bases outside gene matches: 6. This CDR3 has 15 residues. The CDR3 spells CASSHGTVSGNTIYF. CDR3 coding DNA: TGTGCCAGCAGCCATGGGACAGTTTCTGGAAACACCATATATTTT.

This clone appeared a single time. Here the CDR3 DNA reads TGTGCCAGCAGCTTAGGGACAGATGCTTTCTTT. Protein: CASSLGTDAFF. This chain links TRBV7-9 with TRBJ1-1; D is possibly TRBD1 (6 bases). The ends were cut back, 1 base at V and 11 bases at J, with 8 bases in the middle. CDR1 is SEHNR and CDR2 is FQNEAQ in the germline V gene (reference sequence). The CDR3 loop spans 11 amino acids.

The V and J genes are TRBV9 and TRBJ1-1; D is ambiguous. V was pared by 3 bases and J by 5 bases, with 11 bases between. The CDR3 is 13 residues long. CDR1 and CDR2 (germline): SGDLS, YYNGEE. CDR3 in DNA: TGTGCCAGCAGCGATAGACCGGGGACTGAAGCTTTCTTT. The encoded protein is CASSDRPGTEAFF.

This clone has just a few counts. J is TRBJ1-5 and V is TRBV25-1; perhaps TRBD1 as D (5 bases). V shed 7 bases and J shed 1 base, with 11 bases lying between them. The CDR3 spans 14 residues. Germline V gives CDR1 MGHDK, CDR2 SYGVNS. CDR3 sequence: CASKPGGSNQPQHF. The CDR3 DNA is TGTGCCAGCAAGCCCGGGGGGAGCAATCAGCCCCAGCATTTT.

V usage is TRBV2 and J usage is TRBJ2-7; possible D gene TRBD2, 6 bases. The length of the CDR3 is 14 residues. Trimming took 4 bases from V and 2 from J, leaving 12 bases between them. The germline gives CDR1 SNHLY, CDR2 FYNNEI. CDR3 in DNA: TGTGCCAGCAGTGGGGTTAGCGGAGCCTACGAGCAGTACTTC. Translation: CASSGVSGAYEQYF. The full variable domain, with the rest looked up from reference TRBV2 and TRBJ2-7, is EPEVTQTPSHQVTQMGQEVILRCVPISNHLYFYWYRQILGQKVEFLVSFYNNEISEKSEIFDDQFSVERPDGSNFTLKIRSTKLEDSAMYFCASSGVSGAYEQYFGPGTRLTVT.

The CDR3: CASSLNAGGGYTGELFF. CDR3 DNA: TGTGCCAGCAGCTTAAATGCCGGGGGTGGCTACACCGGGGAGCTGTTTTTT. V and J are TRBV11-3 and TRBJ2-2; D perhaps matches TRBD2 (6 bases). Germline-derived CDR1 and CDR2 are SGHNT and YENEEA. The CDR3 runs 17 residues. V was shortened by 2 bases and J by 3 bases, with 16 bases between the two germline ends.